One sample yielded the 26 T cell receptor beta chains listed below, sequenced in a study of T cell changes during pregnancy in multiple sclerosis. Profiling relied on immunoSEQ multiplex PCR, and the TCRdb table lists in-frame clones only, not all of them. This table holds roughly 64,000 clones, around 96% found once. The sequences come from CD8+ T cells from peripheral blood mononuclear cells, collected after pregnancy. The receptors here all came from a female donor with multiple sclerosis, enrolled in a pregnancy study.

The CDR3 loop reads CASSVEGQGDEQFF. CDR3 sequence (DNA): TGTGCCAGCAGCGTAGAGGGACAGGGGGATGAGCAGTTCTTC. This chain connects TRBV9 to TRBJ2-1; TRBD1 agrees at 11 bases. This CDR3 comprises 14 residues. Unmatched junction bases numbered 1, after V lost 0 bases and J lost 8 bases. The germline CDR1 and CDR2 sequences are SGDLS and YYNGEE.

This clone was observed a single time. V gene TRBV7-9 combines with J gene TRBJ2-5, with 10 bases lining up with TRBD1. Germline values: CDR1 SEHNR, CDR2 FQNEAQ (reference sequence). Trimming took 5 bases from V and 3 from J; bases not matched to a gene: 6. The CDR3 is made up of 15 amino acids. The CDR3 nucleotides read TGTGCCAGCAGCCCCCGGACAGGGGGAGAAGAGACCCAGTACTTC. This gives the protein CASSPRTGGEETQYF.

In its sample, this clone was seen once. The chain joins TRBV7-8 to TRBJ2-5; TRBD1 agrees at 10 bases. The CDR3 has 16 residues. Trimming took 5 bases from V and 3 from J; bases not matched to a gene: 9. Germline V gives CDR1 SGHVS, CDR2 FQNEAQ. CDR3 protein: CASSPPTGGSKETQYF. CDR3 nucleotides: TGTGCCAGCAGCCCCCCGACAGGGGGCTCCAAAGAGACCCAGTACTTC.

This chain joins TRBV7-9 and TRBJ2-3; 7 nucleotides agree with TRBD1. The CDR3 totals 15 residues. CDR1 is SEHNR, CDR2 FQNEAQ, per germline (reference sequence). J was trimmed by 1 base and V by 2 bases; bases with no gene match: 3. Here the CDR3 DNA reads TGTGCCAGCAGCTTAAGGCAGGGGGGCACAGATACGCAGTATTTT. Translating it yields CASSLRQGGTDTQYF.

This clone has only one observation. Other DNA sequences in the sample encode the same CDR3. This chain links TRBV29-1 with TRBJ2-2; D possibly corresponds to TRBD2 (6 bases). Per germline, CDR1 SQVTM and CDR2 ANQGSEA. Trimming took 4 bases from V and 5 from J, leaving 8 bases between them. The CDR3 is 12 amino acids. The CDR3 sequence is CSVVGGTGELFF. The CDR3 nucleotides read TGCAGCGTTGTAGGAGGGACCGGGGAGCTGTTTTTT.

V usage is TRBV5-6 and J usage is TRBJ2-5; D ambiguous. The germline V gene has CDR1 SGHDT and CDR2 YYEEEE. Deletions cut 4 bases from V and 0 bases from J, with 13 bases between. The CDR3 sequence is 15 residues long. The CDR3, as DNA: TGTGCCAGCAGCCCCCGGGTCCAGTACCAAGAGACCCAGTACTTC. It encodes CASSPRVQYQETQYF.

The chain carries TRBV6-5 and TRBJ2-1, with 7 bases lining up with TRBD2. Germline trimming cut 8 bases from V and 8 bases from J; bases unmatched to any gene: 9. The CDR3 covers 13 residues. Germline V gene lookup returns CDR1 MNHEY and CDR2 SVGAGI. Written as DNA, the CDR3 is TGTGCCAGCGAAGTACAGCGGGGATATGAGCAGTTCTTC. It specifies CASEVQRGYEQFF.

This chain connects TRBV29-1 to TRBJ2-7; 11 bases are a match to TRBD2. The CDR3 totals 14 residues. V shed 0 bases and J 3 bases; nucleotides not matched to a gene: 1. Looked up from germline, CDR1 is SQVTM and CDR2 is ANQGSEA. CDR3 sequence reads: CSVEEGTSGYEQYF. The CDR3 region has the DNA TGCAGCGTTGAAGAGGGGACTAGCGGCTACGAGCAGTACTTC.

The rearrangement links TRBV7-9 to TRBJ2-5; 7 bases match TRBD2. CDR1 is SEHNR and CDR2 is FQNEAQ in the germline V gene (reference sequence). Losses at the gene ends were 5 bases for V and 5 bases for J; bases not matched to a gene: 5. This CDR3 is built from 13 residues. The CDR3 loop is CASSQLATETQYF. In nucleotides, the CDR3 is TGTGCCAGCAGCCAACTAGCGACGGAGACCCAGTACTTC.

The chain couples TRBV2 to TRBJ1-1, with TRBD1 identical over 11 bases. The ends lost 6 bases at V and 3 bases at J; junction bases unmatched: 3. Germline CDR1 SNHLY, CDR2 FYNNEI. This CDR3 contains 14 residues. CDR3: CASSAGQGDTEAFF. CDR3 in DNA: TGTGCCAGCAGCGCGGGACAGGGGGACACTGAAGCTTTCTTT. Looking up the rest from reference TRBV2 and TRBJ1-1 gives the full variable domain: EPEVTQTPSHQVTQMGQEVILRCVPISNHLYFYWYRQILGQKVEFLVSFYNNEISEKSEIFDDQFSVERPDGSNFTLKIRSTKLEDSAMYFCASSAGQGDTEAFFGQGTRLTVV.

This sequence joins TRBV7-9 and TRBJ1-5; D call uncertain. CDR1 is SEHNR and CDR2 is FQNEAQ in the germline V gene (reference sequence). The CDR3 runs to 12 residues. The ends were cut back, 1 base at V and 7 bases at J, with 5 bases in the middle. The CDR3, as DNA: TGTGCCAGCAGCTTAGGTGAGCAGCCCCAGCATTTT. As protein: CASSLGEQPQHF.

The rearrangement links TRBV19 to TRBJ1-5; TRBD1 matches 7 bases. The CDR3 runs to 12 residues. The germline gives CDR1 LNHDA, CDR2 SQIVND (reference sequence). With V trimmed by 9 bases and J by 4 bases, 3 bases remained unmatched. CDR3 residues: CASRTGNQPQHF. The CDR3 DNA reads as TGTGCCAGCAGGACAGGAAATCAGCCCCAGCATTTT.

The V gene is TRBV6-6, the J gene TRBJ2-7; D is perhaps TRBD2 (5 bases). V was cut by 4 bases and J by 2 bases, with 9 bases left in between. Per the germline V gene, CDR1 is MNHNY and CDR2 is SVGAGI (reference sequence). The CDR3 runs to 13 residues. CDR3 nucleotide sequence: TGTGCCAGCAGTTCCAAGGGAGCCTACGAGCAGTACTTC. Protein product: CASSSKGAYEQYF.

This chain joins TRBV29-1 and TRBJ2-5; maybe TRBD2 (5 bases). The CDR3 consists of 15 residues. The germline V gene has CDR1 SQVTM and CDR2 ANQGSEA. V dropped 1 base and J dropped 5 bases, with 17 bases sitting between them. CDR3 sequence (DNA): TGCAGCGTTGAAGTCCGGGGATCCAGCCGCGAGACCCAGTACTTC. It specifies CSVEVRGSSRETQYF.

This clone has just a few counts. The gene calls are TRBV2 and TRBJ1-1; 7 positions match TRBD1. With V trimmed by 7 bases and J by 7 bases, 6 bases remained unmatched. Germline V gene lookup returns CDR1 SNHLY and CDR2 FYNNEI. The CDR3 spans 12 residues. The CDR3 is CASIKGAVEAFF. In nucleotides, the CDR3 is TGTGCCAGCATTAAGGGGGCTGTTGAAGCTTTCTTT.

V and J are TRBV9 and TRBJ2-2; 9 nucleotides match TRBD2. Germline-derived CDR1 and CDR2 are SGDLS and YYNGEE. The CDR3 extends over 16 amino acids. V gave up 4 bases and J gave up 5 bases; unmatched junction bases: 9. The DNA for the CDR3 is TGTGCCAGCAGCCCGCGGGGTAGCGGGAGTACCGGGGAGCTGTTTTTT. It encodes CASSPRGSGSTGELFF.

The chain couples TRBV2 to TRBJ2-7; a possible D gene is TRBD1 (5 bases). The CDR3 is 13 amino acids. Trimming removed 7 bases from V and 7 bases from J, with 17 bases in between. Per the germline V gene, CDR1 is SNHLY and CDR2 is FYNNEI. CDR3 DNA sequence: TGTGCCAGCACTGACAGCGAGCTGGAGGAGCAGTACTTC. Translated: CASTDSELEEQYF.

This clone appeared once. The V gene is TRBV4-1, the J gene TRBJ2-7; 7 bases map to TRBD2. The germline V gene encodes CDR1 MGHRA and CDR2 YSYEKL. V lost 0 bases and J lost 5; bases outside the gene matches: 7. The CDR3 totals 15 residues. Here the CDR3 reads CASSQESGVGHEQYF. The CDR3 DNA reads as TGCGCCAGCAGCCAAGAGAGCGGGGTGGGACACGAGCAGTACTTC.

V and J are TRBV30 and TRBJ2-7, with a possible D match to TRBD1 (5 bases). Germline assignment: CDR1 GTSNPN and CDR2 SVGIG (reference sequence). CDR3 length: 12 amino acids. V was clipped by 3 bases and J by 5 bases, with 11 bases between them. The CDR3 region has the DNA TGTGCCTGGAGCGACACAGGTGACGAGCAGTACTTC. This encodes CAWSDTGDEQYF.

The genes are TRBV7-9 and TRBJ2-3; 8 bases align to TRBD2. CDR3 length: 19 residues. The J segment lost 1 base and the V segment lost 1 base, leaving 13 bases of the junction unmatched. CDR1 is SEHNR and CDR2 is FQNEAQ in the germline V gene (reference sequence). The CDR3 sequence is CASSLVQGSGAYGTDTQYF. The CDR3 region has the DNA TGTGCCAGCAGCTTAGTTCAGGGTAGCGGGGCCTATGGCACAGATACGCAGTATTTT.

This clone has more than one count but fewer than ten. The chain combines TRBV5-5 with TRBJ1-1; D gene uncertain. CDR1 is SGHKS and CDR2 is YYEKEE in the germline V gene (reference sequence). V shed 3 bases and J shed 1 base, with 7 bases lying between them. The CDR3 is 13 amino acids. The CDR3 DNA sequence: TGTGCCAGCAGCTACGGGGAGAACACTGAAGCTTTCTTT. As protein: CASSYGENTEAFF.

The genes are TRBV7-9 and TRBJ1-1, with D perhaps TRBD1 (6 bases). Germline V gene sequence: CDR1 SEHNR, CDR2 FQNEAQ (reference sequence). This CDR3 is built from 15 residues. V lost 3 bases and J lost 3, with 14 bases in between. CDR3 sequence reads: CASSFTQGADTEAFF. The DNA of the CDR3 is TGTGCCAGCAGCTTCACACAGGGAGCGGACACTGAAGCTTTCTTT.

The chain couples TRBV7-2 to TRBJ1-1; D is unresolved. CDR3 size: 15 residues. The germline CDR1 and CDR2 sequences are SGHTA and FQGNSA. The V end lost 2 bases, the J end lost 3 bases, and 13 bases lay between the germline ends. CDR3 nucleotides: TGTGCCAGCAGCTTACACTTCGGGGTGGACACTGAAGCTTTCTTT. Protein sequence: CASSLHFGVDTEAFF.

This clone appeared once. This chain connects TRBV2 to TRBJ2-1; 12 bases line up with TRBD2. Germline V lookup: CDR1 SNHLY, CDR2 FYNNEI. The V and J ends lost 3 bases and 5 bases, in that order; junction bases with no gene match: 8. The CDR3 covers 17 residues. CDR3 residues: CASSELAGGTQDNEQFF. The DNA of the CDR3 is TGTGCCAGCAGTGAGCTAGCGGGAGGGACCCAAGACAATGAGCAGTTCTTC.

The V and J genes are TRBV5-3 and TRBJ2-5; D is possibly TRBD2 (5 bases). TRBV5-3 is treated as an ORF (open reading frame) with a function not yet certain. Trimming cost V 1 base and J 5 bases, with 9 bases left between them. The CDR3 is made up of 13 amino acids. The CDR3 nucleotides read TGTGCCAGAAGCTTGCGGGGTTGGGAGACCCAGTACTTC. Protein product: CARSLRGWETQYF.

The chain recombines TRBV5-1 with TRBJ2-7; 9 positions agree with TRBD2. CDR1 and CDR2 from the germline V gene are SGHRS and YFSETQ. The CDR3 extends over 13 amino acids. V trimming: 5 bases; J trimming: 6 bases; junction bases outside the gene matches: 6. The CDR3 region has the DNA TGCGCCAGCAGAGGGATAGCGGGAGTCGAGCAGTACTTC. Its protein is CASRGIAGVEQYF.